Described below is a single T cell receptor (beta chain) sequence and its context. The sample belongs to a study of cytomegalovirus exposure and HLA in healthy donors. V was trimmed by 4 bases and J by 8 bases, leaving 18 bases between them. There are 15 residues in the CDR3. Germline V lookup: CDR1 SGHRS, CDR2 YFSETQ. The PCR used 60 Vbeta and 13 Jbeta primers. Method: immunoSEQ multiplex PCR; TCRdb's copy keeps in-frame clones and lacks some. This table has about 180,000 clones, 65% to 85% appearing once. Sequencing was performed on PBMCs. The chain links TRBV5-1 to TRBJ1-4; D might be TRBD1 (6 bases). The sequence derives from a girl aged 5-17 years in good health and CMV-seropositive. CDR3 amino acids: CASSPRQVGGEKLFF. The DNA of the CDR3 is TGCGCCAGCAGCCCAAGACAGGTCGGCGGCGAAAAACTGTTTTTT.